The T cell receptor (beta chain) described here comes from a study of cytomegalovirus exposure and HLA in healthy donors. The length of the CDR3 is 14 residues. The germline gives CDR1 MNHEY, CDR2 SVGAGI. Trimming stripped 6 bases from V and 2 bases from J, with 13 bases between. Study outcomes and limitations: Investigators reported 150 to 200 TCR beta chains as tied to cytomegalovirus. One variant, a missense change in DCLRE1C, was linked in a later analysis to TCR beta V- and J-gene trimming.

The study ran its PCR with 60 Vbeta and 13 Jbeta primers. Original handling: Later reanalysis found around 80 million unique TCR beta chains, roughly 10 million of them shared. Sequenced by immunoSEQ multiplex PCR; TCRdb stores in-frame clones only, minus some. V, J and clone size are those of that table, while D and trimming were read from the DNA. The sample records roughly 120,000 clones, around 75% being singletons. The table lists this clone with a few counts. The antigen remains undetermined. The TCR sequence derives from a woman aged 18-35 years in good health and CMV-seronegative. The chain employs TRBV6-5 and TRBJ1-2, with D unclear. The specimen was PBMCs. The CDR3 bases are TGTGCCAGCAGACCAACTTGGGAGAACTATGGCTACACCTTC. Its protein product is CASRPTWENYGYTF.